These 9 T cell receptor beta chains came from one sample sequenced in a study of PD-1 blockade in classical Hodgkin lymphoma. All trial patients relapsed after autologous stem cell transplantation. Investigators obtained CD8+ T cells from thawed PBMCs by magnetic negative selection. Generated by immunoSEQ multiplex PCR, the TCRdb table keeps only in-frame clones and is missing some. This repertoire shows a few thousand clones, about 79% found once; its top ten account for about 9.4%. Sequencing was performed on CD8+ T cells from blood, taken at baseline. The source of these receptors is a human donor with classical Hodgkin lymphoma.

The V call is TRBV10-3, the J call TRBJ2-2; 8 bases match TRBD1. Germline V gene lookup returns CDR1 ENHRY and CDR2 SYGVKD. V gave up 3 bases and J gave up 1 base; unmatched junction bases: 4. This CDR3 is built from 16 residues. In DNA, the CDR3 is TGTGCCATCAGTGAACCCGGGACAGGGAACACCGGGGAGCTGTTTTTT. It yields the protein CAISEPGTGNTGELFF.

This chain links TRBV6-1 with TRBJ2-2; 9 positions match TRBD2. V was pared by 2 bases and J by 8 bases, with 9 bases of the junction left unmatched. Germline V gene data show CDR1 as MNHNS and CDR2 as SASEGT. There are 16 residues in the CDR3. The CDR3 bases are TGTGCCAGCAGTGAAACTAGCGGGTGGATCCCGGGGGAGCTGTTTTTT. Its protein product is CASSETSGWIPGELFF.

The chain uses TRBV27 and TRBJ2-7; the D gene is possibly TRBD1 (6 bases). Per germline, CDR1 MNHEY and CDR2 SMNVEV (reference sequence). This CDR3 has 13 residues. Trimming pared 5 bases from V and 3 bases from J, leaving 11 bases between. The CDR3 nucleotides read TGTGCCAGCAGTGAACAGGGCTACTACGAGCAGTACTTC. Amino acid sequence: CASSEQGYYEQYF.

The chain employs TRBV7-9 and TRBJ1-2; tentatively, D is TRBD1 (6 bases). The V and J ends lost 6 bases and 4 bases respectively, with 15 bases between them. The CDR3 runs 14 residues. The germline V gene has CDR1 SEHNR and CDR2 FQNEAQ (reference sequence). DNA for the CDR3: TGTGCCAGCAGATCCCAAGGGGGTGTCTATGGCTACACCTTC. This translates into CASRSQGGVYGYTF.

The rearrangement joins TRBV28 to TRBJ2-5, with TRBD2 matching over 8 bases. CDR1 and CDR2 (germline): MDHEN, SYDVKM. The CDR3 is 16 residues long. Trimming removed 5 bases from V and 1 base from J; junction bases left unmatched: 9. The CDR3 DNA reads TGTGCCAGCAGTCCCCCCCGGCGGGGGGCCCAAGAGACCCAGTACTTC. The encoded protein is CASSPPRRGAQETQYF.

The chain joins TRBV11-1 to TRBJ2-1; D is uncertain. This CDR3 comprises 12 residues. CDR1 and CDR2 from the germline V gene are SGHAT and FQDESV (reference sequence). V was trimmed by 5 bases and J by 7 bases, leaving 9 bases between them. The CDR3 DNA is TGTGCCAGCAGCGACATTAGAAATGAGCAGTTCTTC. The encoded protein is CASSDIRNEQFF. The full variable domain, in which reference TRBV11-1 and TRBJ2-1 provide the parts outside the CDR3, is EAEVAQSPRYKITEKSQAVAFWCDPISGHATLYWYRQILGQGPELLVQFQDESVVDDSQLPKDRFSAERLKGVDSTLKIQPAELGDSAMYLCASSDIRNEQFFGPGTRLTVL.

This clone has only one observation. This chain connects TRBV10-3 to TRBJ2-1; D is unresolved. The germline CDR1 and CDR2 sequences are ENHRY and SYGVKD. Trimming stripped 4 bases from V and 0 bases from J, with 19 bases between. The CDR3 totals 18 residues. CDR3 protein: CAISVLLTWPGSYNEQFF. The CDR3 coding sequence is TGTGCCATCAGTGTATTGCTAACCTGGCCCGGCTCCTACAATGAGCAGTTCTTC.

V usage is TRBV6-4 and J usage is TRBJ1-2, with D uncertain. The CDR3 totals 16 residues. V lost 2 bases to trimming and J lost 5 bases, with 18 bases between them. From germline, CDR1 is MRHNA and CDR2 SNTAGT. The CDR3: CASSDINDNRGYGYTF. CDR3 bases: TGTGCCAGCAGTGACATTAACGACAATCGGGGATATGGCTACACCTTC.

The sample holds one count of this clone. The chain joins TRBV6-4 to TRBJ1-5; D unresolved. CDR1 is MRHNA and CDR2 is SNTAGT in the germline V gene. The length of the CDR3 is 15 residues. Trimming took 6 bases from V and 6 from J, leaving 18 bases between them. The CDR3 reads CASRLPGDRFQPQHF. DNA of the CDR3: TGTGCCAGCAGATTACCGGGAGATCGATTTCAGCCCCAGCATTTT.